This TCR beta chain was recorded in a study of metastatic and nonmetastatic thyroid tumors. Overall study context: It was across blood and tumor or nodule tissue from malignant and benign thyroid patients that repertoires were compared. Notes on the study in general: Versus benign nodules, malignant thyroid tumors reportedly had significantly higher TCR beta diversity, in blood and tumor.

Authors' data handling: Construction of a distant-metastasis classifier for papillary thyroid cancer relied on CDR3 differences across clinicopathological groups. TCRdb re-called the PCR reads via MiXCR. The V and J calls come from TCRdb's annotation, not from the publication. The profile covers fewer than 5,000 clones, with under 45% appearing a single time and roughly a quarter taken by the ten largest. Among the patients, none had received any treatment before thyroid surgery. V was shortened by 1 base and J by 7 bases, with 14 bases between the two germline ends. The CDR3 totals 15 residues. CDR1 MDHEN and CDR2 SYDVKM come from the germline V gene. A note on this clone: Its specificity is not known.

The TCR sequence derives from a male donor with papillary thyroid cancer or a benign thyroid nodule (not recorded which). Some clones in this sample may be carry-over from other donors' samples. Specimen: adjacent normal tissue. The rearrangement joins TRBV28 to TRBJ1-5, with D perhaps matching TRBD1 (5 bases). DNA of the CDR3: TGTGCCAGCAGTTTATATCTCAGGGTTCAACAGCCCCAGCATTTT. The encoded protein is CASSLYLRVQQPQHF.